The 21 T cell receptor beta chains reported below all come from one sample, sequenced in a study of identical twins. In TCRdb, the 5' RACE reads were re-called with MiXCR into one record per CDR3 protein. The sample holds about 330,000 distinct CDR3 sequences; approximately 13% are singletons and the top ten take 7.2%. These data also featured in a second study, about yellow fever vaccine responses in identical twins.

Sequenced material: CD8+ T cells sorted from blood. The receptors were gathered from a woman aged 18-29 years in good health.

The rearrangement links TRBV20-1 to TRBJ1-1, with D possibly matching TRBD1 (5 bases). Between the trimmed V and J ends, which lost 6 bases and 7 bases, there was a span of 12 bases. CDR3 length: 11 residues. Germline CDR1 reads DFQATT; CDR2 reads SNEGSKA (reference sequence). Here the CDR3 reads CSARWGLEAFF. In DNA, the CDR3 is TGCAGTGCCAGATGGGGACTTGAAGCTTTCTTT.

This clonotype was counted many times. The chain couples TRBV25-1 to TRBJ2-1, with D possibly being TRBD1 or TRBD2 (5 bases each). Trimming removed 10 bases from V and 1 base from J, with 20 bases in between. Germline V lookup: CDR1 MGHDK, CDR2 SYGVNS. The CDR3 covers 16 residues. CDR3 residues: CATTENSEGSYNEQFF. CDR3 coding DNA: TGTGCCACCACAGAGAATAGCGAGGGGTCCTACAATGAGCAGTTCTTC.

This CDR3 reads CASSPGTGWGNEQFF. CDR3 nucleotides: TGTGCCAGCAGCCCCGGGACAGGTTGGGGCAATGAGCAGTTCTTC. The genes are TRBV7-9 and TRBJ2-1; 8 positions agree with TRBD1. CDR1 SEHNR and CDR2 FQNEAQ come from the germline V gene (reference sequence). The CDR3 loop spans 15 amino acids. With V trimmed by 5 bases and J by 6 bases, 9 bases remained unmatched.

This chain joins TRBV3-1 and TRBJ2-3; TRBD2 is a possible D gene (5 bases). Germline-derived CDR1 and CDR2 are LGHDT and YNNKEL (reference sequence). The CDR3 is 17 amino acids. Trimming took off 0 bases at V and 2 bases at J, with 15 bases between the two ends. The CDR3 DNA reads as TGTGCCAGCAGCCAAGATAGGTCAGGACTGGACACAGATACGCAGTATTTT. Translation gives CASSQDRSGLDTDTQYF.

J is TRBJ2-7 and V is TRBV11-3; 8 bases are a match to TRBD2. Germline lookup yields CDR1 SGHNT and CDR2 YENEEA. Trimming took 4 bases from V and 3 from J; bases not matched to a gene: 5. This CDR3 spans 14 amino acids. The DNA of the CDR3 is TGTGCCAGCAGCTCGGGACTAGTTGACTACGAGCAGTACTTC. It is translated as CASSSGLVDYEQYF.

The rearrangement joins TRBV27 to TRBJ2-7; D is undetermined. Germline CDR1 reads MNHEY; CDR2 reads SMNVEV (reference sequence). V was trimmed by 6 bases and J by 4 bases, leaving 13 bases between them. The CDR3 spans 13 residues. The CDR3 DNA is TGTGCCAGCAGGGGCATACGTTCATACGAGCAGTACGTC. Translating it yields CASRGIRSYEQYV.

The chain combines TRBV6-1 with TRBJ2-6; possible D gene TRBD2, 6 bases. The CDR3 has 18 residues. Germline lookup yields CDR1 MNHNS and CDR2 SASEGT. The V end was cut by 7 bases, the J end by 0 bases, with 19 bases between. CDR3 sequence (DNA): TGTGCCAGCACGAGGGAGGCTTACCTACCCTCTGGGGCCAACGTCCTGACTTTC. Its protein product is CASTREAYLPSGANVLTF.

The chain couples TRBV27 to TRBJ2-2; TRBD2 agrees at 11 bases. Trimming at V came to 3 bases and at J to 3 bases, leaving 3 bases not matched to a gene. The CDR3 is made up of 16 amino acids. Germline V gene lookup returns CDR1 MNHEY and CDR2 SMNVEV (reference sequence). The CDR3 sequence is CASSLIAGGYTGELFF. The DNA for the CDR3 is TGTGCCAGCAGTTTGATAGCGGGGGGGTACACCGGGGAGCTGTTTTTT.

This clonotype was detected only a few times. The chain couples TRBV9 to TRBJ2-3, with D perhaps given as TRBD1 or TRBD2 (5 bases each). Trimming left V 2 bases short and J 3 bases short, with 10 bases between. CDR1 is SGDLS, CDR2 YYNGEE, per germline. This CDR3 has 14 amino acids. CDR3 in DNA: TGTGCCAGCAGCGTTGAGGGGAGAACAGATACGCAGTATTTT. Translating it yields CASSVEGRTDTQYF.

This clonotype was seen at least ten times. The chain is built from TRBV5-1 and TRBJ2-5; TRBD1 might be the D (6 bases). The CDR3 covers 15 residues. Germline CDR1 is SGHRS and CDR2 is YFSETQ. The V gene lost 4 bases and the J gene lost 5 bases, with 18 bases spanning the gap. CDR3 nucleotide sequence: TGCGCCAGCAGCCCGGACAGTCCCAGGTTCGAGACCCAGTACTTC. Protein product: CASSPDSPRFETQYF.

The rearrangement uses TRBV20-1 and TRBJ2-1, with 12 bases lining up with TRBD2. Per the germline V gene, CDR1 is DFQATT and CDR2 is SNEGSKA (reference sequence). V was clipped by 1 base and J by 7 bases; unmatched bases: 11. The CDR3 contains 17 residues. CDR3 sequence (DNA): TGCAGTGCTAGAGCTGGGACTAGCGGGCACCTGGAGAATGAGCAGTTCTTC. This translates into CSARAGTSGHLENEQFF.

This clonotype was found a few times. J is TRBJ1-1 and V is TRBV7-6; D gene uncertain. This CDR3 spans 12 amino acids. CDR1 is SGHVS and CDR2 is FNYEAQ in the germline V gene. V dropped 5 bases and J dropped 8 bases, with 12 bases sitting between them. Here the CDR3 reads CASSAAPGEAFF. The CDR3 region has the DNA TGTGCCAGCAGCGCAGCCCCCGGCGAAGCTTTCTTT.

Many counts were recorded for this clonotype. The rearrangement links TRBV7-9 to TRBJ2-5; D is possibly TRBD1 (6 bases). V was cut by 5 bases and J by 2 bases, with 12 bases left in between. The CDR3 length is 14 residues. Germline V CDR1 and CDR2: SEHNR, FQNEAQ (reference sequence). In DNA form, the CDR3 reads TGTGCCAGCAGCCACCGGACAGTACAAGAGACCCAGTACTTC. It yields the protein CASSHRTVQETQYF.

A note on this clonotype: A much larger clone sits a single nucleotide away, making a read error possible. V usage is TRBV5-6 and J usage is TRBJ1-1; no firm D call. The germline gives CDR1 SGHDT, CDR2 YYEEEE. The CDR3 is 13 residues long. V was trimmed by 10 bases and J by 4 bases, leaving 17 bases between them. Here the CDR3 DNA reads TGTGCCGGTAGTATAGGAAGTGGCACTGAAGCTTTCTTT. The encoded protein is CAGSIGSGTEAFF.

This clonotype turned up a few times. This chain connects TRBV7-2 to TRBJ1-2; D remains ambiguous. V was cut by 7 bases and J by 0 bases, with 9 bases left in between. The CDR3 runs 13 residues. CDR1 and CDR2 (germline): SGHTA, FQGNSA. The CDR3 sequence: CASNLGSNYGYTF. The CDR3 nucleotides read TGTGCCAGCAACCTGGGGTCTAACTATGGCTACACCTTC.

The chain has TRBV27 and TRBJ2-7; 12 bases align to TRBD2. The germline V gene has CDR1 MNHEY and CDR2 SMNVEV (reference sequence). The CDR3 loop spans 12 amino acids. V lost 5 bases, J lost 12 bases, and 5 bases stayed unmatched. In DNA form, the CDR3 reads TGTGCCAGCAGTCCTCGGACTAGCGGGATGTACTTC. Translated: CASSPRTSGMYF.

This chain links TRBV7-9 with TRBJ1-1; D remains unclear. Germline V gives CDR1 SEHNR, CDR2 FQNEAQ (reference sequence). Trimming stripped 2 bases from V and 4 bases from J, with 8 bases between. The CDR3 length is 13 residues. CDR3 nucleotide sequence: TGTGCCAGCAGCTTAAGGACCGGCACTGAAGCTTTCTTT. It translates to CASSLRTGTEAFF.

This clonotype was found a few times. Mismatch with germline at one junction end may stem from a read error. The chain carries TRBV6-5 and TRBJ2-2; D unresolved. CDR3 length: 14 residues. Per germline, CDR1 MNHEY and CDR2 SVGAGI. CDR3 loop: CASTYGHNTGELFF. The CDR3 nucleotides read TGTGCCAGCACTTACGGCCATAACACCGGGGAGCTGTTTTTT.

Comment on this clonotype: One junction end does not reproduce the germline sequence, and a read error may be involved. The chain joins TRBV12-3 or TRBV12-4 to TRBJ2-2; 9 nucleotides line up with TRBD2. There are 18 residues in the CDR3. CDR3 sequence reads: CASCLVWREGRGTGELFF. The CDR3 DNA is TGTGCCAGCTGTTTAGTTTGGCGGGAGGGCCGCGGCACCGGGGAGCTGTTTTTT.

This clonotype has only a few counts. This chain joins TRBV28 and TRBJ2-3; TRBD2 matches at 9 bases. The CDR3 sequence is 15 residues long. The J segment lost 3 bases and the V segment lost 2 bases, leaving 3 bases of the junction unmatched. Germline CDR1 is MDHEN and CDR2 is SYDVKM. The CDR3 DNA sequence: TGTGCCAGCAGTTTAGCTACTAGCGGGACAGATACGCAGTATTTT. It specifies CASSLATSGTDTQYF.

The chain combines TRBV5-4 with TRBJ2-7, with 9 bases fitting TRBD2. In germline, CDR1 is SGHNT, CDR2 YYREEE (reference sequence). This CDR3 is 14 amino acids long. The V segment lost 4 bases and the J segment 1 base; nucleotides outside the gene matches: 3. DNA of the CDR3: TGTGCCAGCAGCCAGGGACTAGCTTCCTACGAGCAGTACTTC. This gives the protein CASSQGLASYEQYF.